This TCR beta chain was documented in a study of blood T cells in healthy people across ages. Isolation per sample recovered at least 7 million PBMCs. Notes on the study in general: Diversity was estimated from one million T cells, and these estimates were considered underestimates. Because sorting was not performed, PBMCs prevented conclusive naive versus antigen-experienced comparison. In long-lived donors, naive CD4+ cell counts and diversity exceeded those of aged donors.

Combining a sample-barcoded 5' primer with a J-beta primer mix, a second PCR ran for roughly 7 to 12 cycles. Via MiXCR, TCRdb re-called the 5' RACE reads, giving one row per CDR3 protein. The sample has around 1,500,000 distinct CDR3 sequences, around 39% seen once. Trimming removed 4 bases at V and 6 bases at J, with 19 bases between. There are 14 residues in the CDR3. Germline-derived CDR1 and CDR2 are SQVTM and ANQGSEA. This clonotype was observed at least ten times. Antigen: not known. Sample: blood. This sequence was found in a woman younger than 35 in good health. This chain links TRBV29-1 with TRBJ2-7; the D gene is possibly TRBD1 (5 bases). The CDR3, as DNA: TGCAGCGTTGGAGGACACCGGGTATCGGGCGAGCAGTACTTC. Residues: CSVGGHRVSGEQYF.